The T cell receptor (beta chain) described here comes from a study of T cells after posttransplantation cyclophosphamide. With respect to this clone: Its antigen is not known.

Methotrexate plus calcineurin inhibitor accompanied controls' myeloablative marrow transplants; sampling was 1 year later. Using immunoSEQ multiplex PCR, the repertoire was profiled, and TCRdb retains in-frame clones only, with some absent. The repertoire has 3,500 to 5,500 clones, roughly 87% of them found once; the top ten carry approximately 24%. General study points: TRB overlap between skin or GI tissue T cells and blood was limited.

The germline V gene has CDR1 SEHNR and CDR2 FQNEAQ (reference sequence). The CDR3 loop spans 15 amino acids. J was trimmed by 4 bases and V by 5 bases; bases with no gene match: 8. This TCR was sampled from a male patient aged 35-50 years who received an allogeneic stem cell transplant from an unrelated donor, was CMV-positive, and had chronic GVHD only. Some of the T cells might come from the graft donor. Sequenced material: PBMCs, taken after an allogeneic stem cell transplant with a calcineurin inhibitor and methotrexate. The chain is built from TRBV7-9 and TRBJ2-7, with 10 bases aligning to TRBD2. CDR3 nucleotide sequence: TGTGCCAGCAGCCTAGAGAGCGGGGGGGCTTACGAGCAGTACTTC. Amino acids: CASSLESGGAYEQYF. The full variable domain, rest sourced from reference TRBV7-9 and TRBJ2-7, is DTGVSQNPRHKITKRGQNVTFRCDPISEHNRLYWYRQTLGQGPEFLTYFQNEAQLEKSRLLSDRFSAERPKGSFSTLEIQRTEQGDSAMYLCASSLESGGAYEQYFGPGTRLTVT.